This T cell receptor (beta chain) emerged from a study of CD4 T cells in relation to SARS-CoV-2 and coronaviruses. Study-level findings and limits: According to naive versus memory sequencing, detected responses are memory recall, not newly primed.

For nine to ten days, 10^5 sorted CD4+ cells grew with T cell-depleted PBMCs and CEF. The germline CDR1 and CDR2 sequences are MDHEN and SYDVKM. CDR3 length: 14 amino acids. Deletions cut 0 bases from V and 6 bases from J, with 9 bases between. The repertoire was sequenced with immunoSEQ multiplex PCR; TCRdb's copy has only in-frame clones and lacks some. The table records around 41,000 clones, over 75% of them present only once. Notes on this clone: The antigen is not known.

This sequence joins TRBV28 and TRBJ2-1; maybe TRBD1 (5 bases). This TCR derives from an adult with COVID-19. The sample taken for sequencing was naive CD4+ T cells from PBMCs, cultured in vitro. Subset of the sample: naive CD4+ T cells isolated by negative enrichment. DNA of the CDR3: TGTGCCAGCAGTTTATGGTCTACAGGCAATGAGCAGTTCTTC. Translated, it gives CASSLWSTGNEQFF.